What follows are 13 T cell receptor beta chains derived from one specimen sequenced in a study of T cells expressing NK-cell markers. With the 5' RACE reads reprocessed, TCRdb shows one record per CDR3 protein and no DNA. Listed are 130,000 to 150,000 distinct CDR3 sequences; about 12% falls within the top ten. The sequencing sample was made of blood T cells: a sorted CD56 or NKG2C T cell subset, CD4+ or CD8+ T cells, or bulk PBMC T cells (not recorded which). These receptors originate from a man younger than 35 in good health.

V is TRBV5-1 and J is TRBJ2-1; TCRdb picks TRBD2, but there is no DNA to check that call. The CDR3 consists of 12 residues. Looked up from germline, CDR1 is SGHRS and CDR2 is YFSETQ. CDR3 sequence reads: CASAMEGNEQFF.

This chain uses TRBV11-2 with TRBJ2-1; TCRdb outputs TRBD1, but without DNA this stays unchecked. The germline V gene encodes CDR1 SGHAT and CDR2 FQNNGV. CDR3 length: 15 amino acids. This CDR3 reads CASSFYGGSYNEQFF. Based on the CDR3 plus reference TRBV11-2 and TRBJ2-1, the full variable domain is EAGVAQSPRYKIIEKRQSVAFWCNPISGHATLYWYQQILGQGPKLLIQFQNNGVVDDSQLPKDRFSAERLKGVDSTLKIQPAKLEDSAVYLCASSFYGGSYNEQFFGPGTRLTVL.

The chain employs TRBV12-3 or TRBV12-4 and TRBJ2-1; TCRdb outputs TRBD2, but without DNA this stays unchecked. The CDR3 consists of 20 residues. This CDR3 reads CASSSIGLAGGPGSYNEQFF.

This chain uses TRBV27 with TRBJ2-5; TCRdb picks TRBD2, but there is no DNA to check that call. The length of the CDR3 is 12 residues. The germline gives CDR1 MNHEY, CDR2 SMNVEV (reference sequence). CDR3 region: CASRRGMETQYF.

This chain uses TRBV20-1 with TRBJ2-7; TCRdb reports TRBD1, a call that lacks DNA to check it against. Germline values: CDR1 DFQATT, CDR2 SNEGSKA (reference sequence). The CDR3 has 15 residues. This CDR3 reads CSARDEGTAHYEQYF.

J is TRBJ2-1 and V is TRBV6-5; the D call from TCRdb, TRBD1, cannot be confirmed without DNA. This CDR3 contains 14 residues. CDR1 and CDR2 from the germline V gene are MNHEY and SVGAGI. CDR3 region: CASSYFQGLSEQFF.

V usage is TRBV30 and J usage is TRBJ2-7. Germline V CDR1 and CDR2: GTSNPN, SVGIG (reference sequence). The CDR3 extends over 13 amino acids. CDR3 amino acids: CAWSVGSSYEQYF.

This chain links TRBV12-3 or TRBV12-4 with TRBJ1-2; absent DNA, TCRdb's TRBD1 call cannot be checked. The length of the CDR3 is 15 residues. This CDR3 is CASSLERGPLYGYTF.

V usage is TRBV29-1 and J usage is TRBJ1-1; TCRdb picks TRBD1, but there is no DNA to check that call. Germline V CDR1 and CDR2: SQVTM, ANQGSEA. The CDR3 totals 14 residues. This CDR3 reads CSVQQDRAHTEAFF.

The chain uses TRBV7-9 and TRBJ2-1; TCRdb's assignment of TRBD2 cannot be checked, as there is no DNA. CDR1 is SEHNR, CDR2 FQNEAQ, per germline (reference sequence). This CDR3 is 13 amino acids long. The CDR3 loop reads CASSFMRVNEQFF. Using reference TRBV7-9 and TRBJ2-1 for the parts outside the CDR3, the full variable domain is DTGVSQNPRHKITKRGQNVTFRCDPISEHNRLYWYRQTLGQGPEFLTYFQNEAQLEKSRLLSDRFSAERPKGSFSTLEIQRTEQGDSAMYLCASSFMRVNEQFFGPGTRLTVL.

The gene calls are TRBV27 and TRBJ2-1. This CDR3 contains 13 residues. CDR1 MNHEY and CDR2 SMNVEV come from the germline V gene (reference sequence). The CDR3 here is CASSFYSRDEQFF.

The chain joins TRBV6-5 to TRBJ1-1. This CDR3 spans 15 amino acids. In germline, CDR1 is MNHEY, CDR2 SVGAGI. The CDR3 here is CASSYLYQGGTEAFF.

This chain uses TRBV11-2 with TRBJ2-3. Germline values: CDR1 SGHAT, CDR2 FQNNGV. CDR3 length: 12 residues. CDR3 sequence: CASSTAPDTQYF.